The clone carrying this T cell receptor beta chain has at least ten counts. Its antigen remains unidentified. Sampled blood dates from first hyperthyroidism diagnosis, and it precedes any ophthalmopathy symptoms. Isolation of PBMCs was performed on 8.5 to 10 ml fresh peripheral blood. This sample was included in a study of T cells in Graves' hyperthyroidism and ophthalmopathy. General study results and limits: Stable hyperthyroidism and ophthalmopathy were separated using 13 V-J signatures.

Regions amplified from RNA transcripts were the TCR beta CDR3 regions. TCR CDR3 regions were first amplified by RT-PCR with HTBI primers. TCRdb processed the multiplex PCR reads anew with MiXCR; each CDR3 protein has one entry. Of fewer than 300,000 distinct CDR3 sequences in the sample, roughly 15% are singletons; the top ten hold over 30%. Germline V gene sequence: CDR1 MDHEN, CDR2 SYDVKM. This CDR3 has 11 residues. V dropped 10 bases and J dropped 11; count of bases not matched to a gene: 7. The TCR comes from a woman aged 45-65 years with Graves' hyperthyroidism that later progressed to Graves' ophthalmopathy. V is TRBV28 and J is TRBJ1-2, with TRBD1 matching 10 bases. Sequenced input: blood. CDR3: CATGTGVLYTF. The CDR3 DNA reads TGTGCCACCGGGACAGGGGTCCTATACACCTTC.